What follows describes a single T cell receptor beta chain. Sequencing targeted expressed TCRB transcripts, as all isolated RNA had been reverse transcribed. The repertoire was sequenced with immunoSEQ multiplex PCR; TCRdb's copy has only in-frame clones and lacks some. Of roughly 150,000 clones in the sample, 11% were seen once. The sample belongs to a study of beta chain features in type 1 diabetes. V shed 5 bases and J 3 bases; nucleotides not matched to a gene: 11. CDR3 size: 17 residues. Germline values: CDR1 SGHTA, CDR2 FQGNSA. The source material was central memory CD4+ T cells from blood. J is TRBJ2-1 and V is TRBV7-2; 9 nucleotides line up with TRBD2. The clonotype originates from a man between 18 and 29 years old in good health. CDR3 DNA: TGTGCCAGCAGCCCCAAGCCACTAGCGGGCGGCTACAATGAGCAGTTCTTC. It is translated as CASSPKPLAGGYNEQFF.